The T cell receptor (beta chain) under discussion was sequenced for a study of T cell repertoires in cytomegalovirus infection. TCRdb called the reads again in MiXCR, with one record for every CDR3 protein. The data contain about a million distinct CDR3 sequences, 25% to 40% of them seen just once; the ten biggest clones take up around 15%. With regard to this clonotype: Its antigen is still unknown.

V lost 1 base and J 6 bases, leaving 14 bases between the germline ends. Germline V gives CDR1 MGHDK, CDR2 SYGVNS. This CDR3 is 15 amino acids long. This receptor was taken from a human donor in good health (CMV status not recorded). Some clones in this sample may be carry-over from other donors' samples. Sequencing used cultured CD8+ T cells from PBMCs, obtained from culture after CMV antigen stimulation. The chain has TRBV25-1 and TRBJ2-3, with a tentative D call TRBD1 (5 bases). CDR3 amino acids: CASSEFVTGWDTQYF. CDR3 bases: TGTGCCAGCAGTGAATTTGTAACAGGTTGGGATACGCAGTATTTT. Full variable domain (outside the CDR3, taken from reference TRBV25-1 and TRBJ2-3): EADIYQTPRYLVIGTGKKITLECSQTMGHDKMYWYQQDPGMELHLIHYSYGVNSTEKGDLSSESTVSRIRTEHFPLTLESARPSHTSQYLCASSEFVTGWDTQYFGPGTRLTVL.